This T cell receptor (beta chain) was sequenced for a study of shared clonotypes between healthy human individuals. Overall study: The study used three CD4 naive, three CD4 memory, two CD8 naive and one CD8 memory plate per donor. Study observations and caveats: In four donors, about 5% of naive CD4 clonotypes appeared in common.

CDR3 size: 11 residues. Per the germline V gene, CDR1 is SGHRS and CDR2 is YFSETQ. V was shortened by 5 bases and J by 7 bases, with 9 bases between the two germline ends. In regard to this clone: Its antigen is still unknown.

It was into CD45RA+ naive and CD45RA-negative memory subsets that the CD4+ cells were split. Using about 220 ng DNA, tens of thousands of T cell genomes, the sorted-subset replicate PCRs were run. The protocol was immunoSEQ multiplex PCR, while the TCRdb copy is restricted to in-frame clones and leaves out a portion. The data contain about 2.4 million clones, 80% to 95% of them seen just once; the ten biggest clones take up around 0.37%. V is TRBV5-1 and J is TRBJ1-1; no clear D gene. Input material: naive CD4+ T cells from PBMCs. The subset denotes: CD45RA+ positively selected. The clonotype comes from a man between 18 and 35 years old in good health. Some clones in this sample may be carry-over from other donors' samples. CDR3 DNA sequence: TGCGCCAGCAGGGTGGGCAGTGAAGCTTTCTTT. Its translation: CASRVGSEAFF.